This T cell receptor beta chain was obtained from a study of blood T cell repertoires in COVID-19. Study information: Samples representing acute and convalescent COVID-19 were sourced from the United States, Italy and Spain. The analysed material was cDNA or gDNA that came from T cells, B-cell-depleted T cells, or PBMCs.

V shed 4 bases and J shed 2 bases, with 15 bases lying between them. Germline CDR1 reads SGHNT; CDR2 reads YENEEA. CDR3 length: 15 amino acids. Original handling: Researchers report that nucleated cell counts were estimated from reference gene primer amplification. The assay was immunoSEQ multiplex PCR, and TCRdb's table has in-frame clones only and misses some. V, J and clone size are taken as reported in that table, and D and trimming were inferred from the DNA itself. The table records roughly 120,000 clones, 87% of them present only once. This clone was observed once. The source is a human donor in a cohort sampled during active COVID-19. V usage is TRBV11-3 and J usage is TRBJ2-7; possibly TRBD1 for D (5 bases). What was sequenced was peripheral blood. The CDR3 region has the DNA TGTGCCAGCAGCTCGAATGGCCAGGGAACCTACGAGCAGTACTTC. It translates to CASSSNGQGTYEQYF.